This T cell receptor (beta chain) was obtained from a study of blood T cell repertoires in COVID-19. Measured with immunoSEQ multiplex PCR; TCRdb has only the in-frame clones, and not every one. The sample comprises roughly 250,000 clones, roughly nine tenths of which are singletons, and around 12% rests with the top ten. The source of this sequence is a woman under 40 with COVID-19, enrolled during active disease. Source material: peripheral blood.

CDR3 coding DNA: TGTGCCAGCAGCTTGGACGGACAAAACAAAGAGACCCAGTACTTC. Translating it yields CASSLDGQNKETQYF. The genes are TRBV7-2 and TRBJ2-5; D may be TRBD1 (5 bases). Trimming took off 3 bases at V and 3 bases at J, with 14 bases between the two ends. Per germline, CDR1 SGHTA and CDR2 FQGNSA. This CDR3 is built from 15 residues.